Listed below are T cell receptor beta chains from one sample, sequenced in a study of T cell clusters in autoimmune cytopenias. Using the multiplex PCR reads, TCRdb records one entry per CDR3 protein without DNA. Its table records about 6,800 distinct CDR3 sequences. Sequenced: peripheral blood. The receptors were sampled from a human donor with an autoimmune cytopenia or autoimmune hepatitis (not recorded which). CDR3s include the opening cysteine and the closing phenylalanine or tryptophan. Clone size appears in some rows only: once, few, many, or a class for an expanded clone.

TRBV30	NA	TRBJ2-1	CAWSRGGPYNEQFF
TRBV6-5	medium-sized	TRBJ1-5	CASSYVAVQYQPQHF
TRBV29-1	NA	TRBJ1-1	CSVLMGQMKNTEAFF
TRBV18	NA	TRBJ2-1	CASSLASGGGTYNEQFF
TRBV27	NA	TRBJ1-1	CASSGARGGTEAFF
TRBV6-5	medium-sized	TRBJ1-6	CASSSINSPLHF
TRBV30	NA	TRBJ1-3	CAWTVGLSGNTIYF
TRBV7-9	NA	TRBJ2-7	CASSFGAMANEQYF
TRBV19	medium-sized	TRBJ2-1	CASSITGTGKNEQFF
TRBV21-1	NA	TRBJ1-4	CASSFDRGKGNEKLFF
TRBV19	medium-sized	TRBJ2-7	CAVGDRTALYEQYF
TRBV24-1	NA	TRBJ2-1	CATSPSPDRGNYNEQFF
TRBV7-6	medium-sized	TRBJ2-1	CASSLTGGNNEQFF
TRBV19	NA	TRBJ1-5	CASSTQLVGANQPQHF
TRBV12-3/TRBV12-4	NA	TRBJ1-5	CASSFGQNQPQHF
TRBV6-5	medium-sized	TRBJ2-6	CASSYALSGANVLTF
TRBV29-1	NA	TRBJ1-1	CSVEANRGAPFF
TRBV6-5	NA	TRBJ2-7	CASSTRPHLERGGYEQYF
TRBV6-1	NA	TRBJ2-3	CASSRLAGGRADTQYF
TRBV12-3/TRBV12-4	NA	TRBJ2-7	CASSTTYNEQYF
TRBV19	medium-sized	TRBJ2-3	CASQNWGRGSTDTQYF
TRBV6-5	NA	TRBJ2-7	CASSFVRGRAEQYF
TRBV7-6	medium-sized	TRBJ2-3	CASSLAQGRGTDTQYF
TRBV12-3/TRBV12-4	NA	TRBJ2-2	CASSLRETGELFF
TRBV18	NA	TRBJ1-1	CASSTSDRGGNRAFF
TRBV19	NA	TRBJ2-3	CASSIGRGHSYTDTQYF
TRBV27	medium-sized	TRBJ2-7	CASSFGRGIMYEQYF